Listed here are 16 T cell receptor beta chains from one sample, sequenced in a study of T cell repertoires in cytomegalovirus infection. Their recognized antigens are unknown. MiXCR, run by TCRdb on the reads, gives a single entry per CDR3 protein. The data hold about 830,000 distinct CDR3 sequences, with around a third observed a single time. The sequences come from cultured CD8+ T cells from PBMCs, collected from culture after CMV antigen stimulation. The receptors derive from a human donor in good health (CMV status not recorded). Some clones in this sample may be carry-over from other donors' samples.

The V call is TRBV4-3, the J call TRBJ2-2; D call uncertain. The CDR3 spans 16 residues. V gave up 0 bases and J gave up 0 bases, with 8 bases separating them. Germline CDR1 reads LGHNA; CDR2 reads YSLEER. The CDR3 DNA reads as TGCGCCAGCAGCCAAGATTGGACCACGAACACCGGGGAGCTGTTTTTT. This translates into CASSQDWTTNTGELFF.

J is TRBJ2-7 and V is TRBV7-4; a weak D match, TRBD1 (6 bases). Trimming pared 1 base from V and 5 bases from J, leaving 12 bases between. This CDR3 has 14 residues. Germline V gene data show CDR1 as SGHVT and CDR2 as SQSDAQ. CDR3 bases: TGTGCCAGCAGCTTAGGACAGGAGTCCGACGAGCAGTACGTC. The encoded protein is CASSLGQESDEQYV.

The chain joins TRBV12-3 or TRBV12-4 to TRBJ1-2; 9 bases fit TRBD1. CDR3 length: 16 residues. V lost 7 bases to trimming and J lost 5 bases; unmatched junction nucleotides: 14. The CDR3 spells CASTPGGGQGGYGYTF. CDR3 bases: TGTGCCAGCACCCCGGGGGGGGGACAGGGAGGTTATGGCTACACCTTC.

This clonotype showed up many times. This chain uses TRBV7-6 with TRBJ2-3; the D is unclear. Trimming removed 1 base at V and 4 bases at J, with 12 bases between. This CDR3 is built from 15 residues. Germline values: CDR1 SGHVS, CDR2 FNYEAQ. CDR3 nucleotides: TGTGCCAGCAGCTTAGAACCTAAAAGGGCAGATACGCAGTATTTT. This codes for CASSLEPKRADTQYF.

The V and J genes are TRBV3-1 and TRBJ2-2; D unclear. Trimming removed 4 bases at V and 10 bases at J, with 10 bases between. CDR3 length: 12 residues. Germline CDR1 reads LGHDT; CDR2 reads YNNKEL (reference sequence). This CDR3 is CASSPNGEELFF. CDR3 nucleotides: TGTGCCAGCAGCCCCAACGGAGAGGAGCTGTTTTTT.

The CDR3: CSARVQGTPETQYF. As DNA, the CDR3 is TGCAGTGCTAGAGTACAGGGCACCCCCGAGACCCAGTACTTC. V is TRBV20-1 and J is TRBJ2-5; a weak D match, TRBD1 (6 bases). The V and J ends lost 1 base and 5 bases respectively, with 14 bases between them. Germline V gene data show CDR1 as DFQATT and CDR2 as SNEGSKA (reference sequence). The CDR3 length is 14 residues.

The rearrangement uses TRBV6-5 and TRBJ2-5; possible D gene TRBD1, 6 bases. Trimming took off 2 bases at V and 1 base at J, with 14 bases between the two ends. The CDR3 has 16 residues. Germline-derived CDR1 and CDR2 are MNHEY and SVGAGI. CDR3 amino acids: CASSYDSDRIQETQYF. DNA for the CDR3: TGTGCCAGCAGTTACGACTCCGACAGGATCCAAGAGACCCAGTACTTC.

This clonotype was detected only a few times. This chain connects TRBV6-6 to TRBJ2-6; no firm D call. CDR3 length equals 14 residues. CDR1 and CDR2 from the germline V gene are MNHNY and SVGAGI (reference sequence). Trimming removed 8 bases at V and 0 bases at J, with 8 bases between. The CDR3 is CASLTFSGANVLTF. The CDR3 bases are TGTGCCAGCTTAACTTTCTCTGGGGCCAACGTCCTGACTTTC.

V and J are TRBV20-1 and TRBJ1-5; 8 bases are a match to TRBD1. V was pared by 4 bases and J by 4 bases, with 9 bases of the junction left unmatched. The CDR3 is 15 residues long. From germline, CDR1 is DFQATT and CDR2 SNEGSKA (reference sequence). The CDR3 nucleotides are TGCAGTGCTATGGACAGGGAGAGGGCAAATCAGCCCCAGCATTTT. Its translation: CSAMDRERANQPQHF.

This rearrangement joins TRBV29-1 to TRBJ2-1; tentatively, D is TRBD1 (5 bases). The CDR3 totals 17 residues. V lost 0 bases, J lost 0 bases, and 15 bases lay in between. The V gene's germline CDR1 is SQVTM and CDR2 ANQGSEA. CDR3 sequence: CSVEDSTEDTSYNEQFF. The CDR3 DNA follows: TGCAGCGTTGAAGACTCTACTGAGGACACCTCCTACAATGAGCAGTTCTTC.

The chain is built from TRBV28 and TRBJ2-1; perhaps TRBD2 as D (6 bases). Germline loops: CDR1 MDHEN, CDR2 SYDVKM. The length of the CDR3 is 17 residues. Trimming pared 5 bases from V and 0 bases from J, leaving 17 bases between. CDR3 sequence reads: CASSGRTSRSSYNEQFF. The CDR3 DNA reads TGTGCCAGCAGTGGCCGAACTAGCCGGAGCTCCTACAATGAGCAGTTCTTC.

About this clonotype: The junction departs from the called germline gene at one end, perhaps through a read error. The V call is TRBV6-8, the J call TRBJ2-2, with D possibly being TRBD2 (5 bases). The CDR3 runs 14 residues. In germline, CDR1 is MNHGY, CDR2 SAAAGT. This CDR3 reads CASSYPVSGGELFF. The CDR3 nucleotides are TGTGCCAGCAGTTACCCAGTGTCGGGTGGGGAGTTGTTTTTT.

This clonotype was detected many times. The V and J genes are TRBV7-2 and TRBJ1-5, with D unresolved. Between the trimmed V and J ends, which lost 1 base and 2 bases, there was a span of 9 bases. The germline CDR1 and CDR2 sequences are SGHTA and FQGNSA. The CDR3 loop spans 15 amino acids. Written as DNA, the CDR3 is TGTGCCAGCAGCTTAGGGTGGGTTGGCAATCAGCCCCAGCATTTT. It yields the protein CASSLGWVGNQPQHF.

The chain has TRBV6-2 or TRBV6-3 and TRBJ2-1; D unclear. The CDR3 extends over 17 amino acids. Per the germline V gene, CDR1 is MNHEY and CDR2 is SVGEGT. V lost 2 bases, J lost 0 bases, and 14 bases lay in between. This chain's CDR3 is CASSYPLGIRSYNEQFF. The CDR3 DNA follows: TGTGCCAGCAGTTACCCCCTAGGCATTCGCTCCTACAATGAGCAGTTCTTC.

This clonotype occurred a few times. The chain has TRBV7-2 and TRBJ1-1, with TRBD1 matching over 7 bases. The length of the CDR3 is 15 residues. Trimming removed 0 bases from V and 7 bases from J; junction bases left unmatched: 8. Germline V gene sequence: CDR1 SGHTA, CDR2 FQGNSA. The CDR3 loop is CASSLAGGGWFEAFF. CDR3 DNA: TGTGCCAGCAGCTTAGCGGGAGGGGGCTGGTTTGAAGCTTTCTTT.

This clonotype was seen more than once but under ten times. This chain links TRBV19 with TRBJ2-7, with D perhaps TRBD1 (7 bases). V lost 4 bases to trimming and J lost 2 bases, with 18 bases between them. This CDR3 spans 16 amino acids. Germline CDR1 LNHDA, CDR2 SQIVND (reference sequence). The CDR3 here is CASSTSAGGGTYEQYV. In nucleotides, the CDR3 is TGTGCCAGTAGTACCTCCGCTGGAGGGGGCACCTACGAGCAGTACGTC.